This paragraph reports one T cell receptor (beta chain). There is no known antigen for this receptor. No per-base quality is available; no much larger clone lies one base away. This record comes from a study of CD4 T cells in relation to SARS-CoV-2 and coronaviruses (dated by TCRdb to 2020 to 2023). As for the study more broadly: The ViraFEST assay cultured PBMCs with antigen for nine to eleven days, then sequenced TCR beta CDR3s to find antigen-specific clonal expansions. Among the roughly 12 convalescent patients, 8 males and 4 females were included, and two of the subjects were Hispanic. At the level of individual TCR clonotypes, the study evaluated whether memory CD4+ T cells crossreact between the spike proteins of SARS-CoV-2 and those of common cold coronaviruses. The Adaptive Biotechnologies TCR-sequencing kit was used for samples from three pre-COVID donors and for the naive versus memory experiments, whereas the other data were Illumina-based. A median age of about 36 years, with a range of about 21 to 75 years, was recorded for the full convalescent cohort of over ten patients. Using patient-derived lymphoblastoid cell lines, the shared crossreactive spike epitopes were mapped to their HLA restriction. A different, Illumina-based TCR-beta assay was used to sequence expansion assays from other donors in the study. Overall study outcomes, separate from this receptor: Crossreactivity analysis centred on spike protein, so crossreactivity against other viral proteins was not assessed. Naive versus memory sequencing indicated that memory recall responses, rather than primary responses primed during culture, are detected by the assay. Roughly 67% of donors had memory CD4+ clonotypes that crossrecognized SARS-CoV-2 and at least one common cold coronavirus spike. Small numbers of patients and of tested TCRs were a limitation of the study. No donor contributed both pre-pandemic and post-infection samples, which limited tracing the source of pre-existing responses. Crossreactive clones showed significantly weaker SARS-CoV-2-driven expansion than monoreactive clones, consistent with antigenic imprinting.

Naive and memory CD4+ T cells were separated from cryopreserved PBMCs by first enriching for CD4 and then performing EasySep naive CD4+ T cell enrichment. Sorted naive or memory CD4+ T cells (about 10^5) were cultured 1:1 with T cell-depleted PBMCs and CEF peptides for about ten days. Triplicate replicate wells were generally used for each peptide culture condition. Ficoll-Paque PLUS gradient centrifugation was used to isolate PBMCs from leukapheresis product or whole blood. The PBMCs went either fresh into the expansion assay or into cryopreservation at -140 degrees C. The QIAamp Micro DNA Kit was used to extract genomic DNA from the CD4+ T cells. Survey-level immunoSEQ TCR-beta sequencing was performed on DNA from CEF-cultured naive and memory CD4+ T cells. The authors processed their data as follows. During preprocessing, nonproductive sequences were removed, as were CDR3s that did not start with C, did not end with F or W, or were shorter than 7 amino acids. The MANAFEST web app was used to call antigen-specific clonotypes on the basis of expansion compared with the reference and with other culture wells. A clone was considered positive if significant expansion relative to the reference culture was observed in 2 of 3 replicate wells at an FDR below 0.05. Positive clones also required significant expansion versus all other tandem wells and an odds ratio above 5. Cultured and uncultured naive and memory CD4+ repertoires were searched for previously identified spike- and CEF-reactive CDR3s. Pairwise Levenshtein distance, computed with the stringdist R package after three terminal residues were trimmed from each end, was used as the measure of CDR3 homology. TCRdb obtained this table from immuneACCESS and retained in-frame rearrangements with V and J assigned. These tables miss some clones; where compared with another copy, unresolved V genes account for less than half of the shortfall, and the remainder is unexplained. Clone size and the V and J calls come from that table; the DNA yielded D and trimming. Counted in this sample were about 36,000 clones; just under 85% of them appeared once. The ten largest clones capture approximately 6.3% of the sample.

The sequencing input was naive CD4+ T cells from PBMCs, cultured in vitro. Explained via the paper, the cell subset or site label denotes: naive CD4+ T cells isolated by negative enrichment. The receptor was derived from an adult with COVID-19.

Here is the DNA: TGTGCCAGCACGCCCCGCAGGGGGGGCGGAAACACCATATATTTT. It translates as CASTPRRGGGNTIYF. The sequence is built from TRBV6-5 and TRBJ1-3; TRBD1 fits 7 bases in the junction. The CDR3 holds 15 amino acids from the cysteine to the phenylalanine. This entry keeps only the CDR3 DNA: 45 bases, framed from base 1. The V end gives up 7 bases and the J end 4 bases, leaving 10 bases in the junction not matched to a gene. CDR1 and CDR2 are read off the germline V gene as MNHEY and SVGAGI.